The TCR beta chain under discussion was sequenced for a study of response to subunit inactivated influenza vaccine. The study, taken as a whole, reports: Authors suggested that a seasonal influenza vaccination recruits few new T cells each time.

Of note for this clonotype: Antigen specificity is unknown.

From the RT-PCR reads, TCRdb called clonotypes with MiXCR, one entry per CDR3 protein. The repertoire includes 250,000 to 350,000 distinct CDR3 sequences, approximately 21% of them detected once, and over 9% sits in the top ten. The sample was PBMCs from blood, taken approximately 20 months after vaccination. This receptor was obtained from a man between 50 and 69 years old who received an inactivated influenza vaccine.

CDR3 protein: CATKSTGDGLGGYTF. CDR3 DNA sequence: TGTGCCACCAAATCTACAGGGGACGGACTGGGAGGCTACACCTTC. The chain recombines TRBV24-1 with TRBJ1-2; TRBD1 aligns across 7 bases. Per germline, CDR1 KGHDR and CDR2 SFDVKD. V was clipped by 8 bases and J by 8 bases; unmatched bases: 16. The CDR3 extends over 15 amino acids.